Listed here are 28 T cell receptor beta chains from one sample, sequenced in a study of CD8 T cells in ankylosing spondylitis. TCRdb independently ran MiXCR on the 5' RACE reads; one entry per CDR3 protein. The sample lists some 270,000 distinct CDR3 sequences, 15% to 20% occurring once. Input material: blood, either unsorted or a sorted T cell fraction (not recorded which). The receptor set was obtained from a male donor with ankylosing spondylitis or in good health (not recorded which).

This clonotype was recorded at least ten times. The rearrangement joins TRBV11-2 to TRBJ2-3, with D perhaps matching TRBD2 (5 bases). Germline CDR1 reads SGHAT; CDR2 reads FQNNGV. CDR3 length equals 15 residues. The V gene lost 5 bases and the J gene lost 2 bases, with 14 bases spanning the gap. CDR3 bases: TGTGCCAGCAGCACCCATCTAGGACTCACAGATACGCAGTATTTT. This sequence encodes CASSTHLGLTDTQYF.

This chain links TRBV4-1 with TRBJ2-3; 7 bases are a match to TRBD2. The germline CDR1 and CDR2 sequences are MGHRA and YSYEKL. V was clipped by 0 bases and J by 0 bases; unmatched bases: 3. The CDR3 consists of 16 residues. The CDR3 loop reads CASSQDAAGSTDTQYF. DNA of the CDR3: TGCGCCAGCAGCCAAGATGCAGCGGGGAGCACAGATACGCAGTATTTT.

The chain is built from TRBV29-1 and TRBJ2-3; D is unclear. V shed 5 bases and J shed 5 bases, with 8 bases lying between them. Germline loops: CDR1 SQVTM, CDR2 ANQGSEA. This CDR3 has 11 amino acids. DNA of the CDR3: TGCAGCGTTTTCAGGCAAGATACGCAGTATTTT. This gives the protein CSVFRQDTQYF.

The rearrangement joins TRBV4-1 to TRBJ2-7; D is unclear. The ends were cut back, 1 base at V and 2 bases at J, with 9 bases in the middle. The CDR3 sequence is 14 residues long. Germline CDR1 MGHRA, CDR2 YSYEKL. The CDR3 sequence is CASSQAPMTYEQYF. The CDR3 coding sequence is TGCGCCAGCAGCCAAGCCCCTATGACCTACGAGCAGTACTTC.

J is TRBJ2-1 and V is TRBV11-1; 10 nucleotides match TRBD2. This CDR3 is 20 amino acids long. J was trimmed by 0 bases and V by 5 bases; bases with no gene match: 16. Looked up from germline, CDR1 is SGHAT and CDR2 is FQDESV (reference sequence). In DNA form, the CDR3 reads TGTGCCAGCAGCCAGCGAATAAGTCTAGCGGGAGAAGTCTCCTACAATGAGCAGTTCTTC. Residues: CASSQRISLAGEVSYNEQFF.

CDR3 in DNA: TGCGCCAGCACCAGCGGGGTCGGACTTTTCTACGAGCAGTACTTC. Translated: CASTSGVGLFYEQYF. This chain uses TRBV5-1 with TRBJ2-7; 7 bases align to TRBD2. Germline values: CDR1 SGHRS, CDR2 YFSETQ. The CDR3 is made up of 15 amino acids. The V and J ends lost 6 bases and 3 bases, in that order; junction bases with no gene match: 12.

This clonotype came up a few times. This chain links TRBV27 with TRBJ2-3; the D gene is possibly TRBD2 (5 bases). This CDR3 comprises 16 residues. The germline V gene encodes CDR1 MNHEY and CDR2 SMNVEV (reference sequence). Trimming cost V 3 bases and J 1 base, with 14 bases left between them. The CDR3 DNA is TGTGCCAGCAGTTTCGACGGGGAGCCCGGCACAGATACGCAGTATTTT. The encoded protein is CASSFDGEPGTDTQYF.

This sequence joins TRBV20-1 and TRBJ2-5; 7 bases match TRBD2. Trimming cost V 0 bases and J 5 bases; bases outside gene matches: 6. Germline loops: CDR1 DFQATT, CDR2 SNEGSKA (reference sequence). The CDR3 is 14 residues long. CDR3 DNA: TGCAGTGCTAGAGATCCTAGCGGTGGTGAGACCCAGTACTTC. Translation gives CSARDPSGGETQYF.

The sample holds a few counts of this clonotype. The rearrangement links TRBV6-5 to TRBJ2-2, with D perhaps matching TRBD2 (6 bases). V lost 4 bases, J lost 7 bases, and 13 bases lay in between. This CDR3 contains 14 residues. In germline, CDR1 is MNHEY, CDR2 SVGAGI. The CDR3 nucleotides are TGTGCCAGCAGTTCGGAGCTAGCGATCGGGGAGCTGTTTTTT. Protein: CASSSELAIGELFF.

This clonotype was seen repeatedly, ten times or more. The gene calls are TRBV4-1 and TRBJ2-5; 10 bases line up with TRBD2. Germline V gene lookup returns CDR1 MGHRA and CDR2 YSYEKL. With 0 bases clipped from V and 2 bases from J, the junction kept 9 bases outside the gene matches. The CDR3 loop spans 18 amino acids. This CDR3 reads CASSQDMGLAGVQETQYF. CDR3 DNA: TGCGCCAGCAGCCAAGATATGGGGCTAGCGGGAGTTCAAGAGACCCAGTACTTC.

This clonotype was counted a few times. The genes are TRBV7-9 and TRBJ2-1; perhaps TRBD1 as D (6 bases). Germline V gene data show CDR1 as SEHNR and CDR2 as FQNEAQ (reference sequence). V lost 4 bases to trimming and J lost 8 bases, with 15 bases between them. This CDR3 has 14 amino acids. The CDR3 is CASSSTAGAHEQFF. CDR3 nucleotide sequence: TGTGCCAGCAGCTCGACGGCAGGGGCCCATGAGCAGTTCTTC.

There are a few counts of this clonotype. The chain carries TRBV29-1 and TRBJ2-7, with 7 bases fitting TRBD1. CDR1 SQVTM and CDR2 ANQGSEA come from the germline V gene. After removal of 4 bases from V and 0 bases from J, the junction contained 9 bases not matched to a gene. This CDR3 has 15 amino acids. CDR3 nucleotide sequence: TGCAGCGTTGTTTCGGACAGGACCTCCTCCTACGAGCAGTACTTC. This gives the protein CSVVSDRTSSYEQYF.

The chain joins TRBV6-1 to TRBJ2-1; 10 bases match TRBD2. With V trimmed by 5 bases and J by 10 bases, 20 bases remained unmatched. The CDR3 extends over 18 amino acids. Germline loops: CDR1 MNHNS, CDR2 SASEGT. For the CDR3, the DNA is TGTGCCAGCAGTACCTCACCGGGACGAGTAGCGGGAGGAGGGGAGCAGTTCTTC. Residues: CASSTSPGRVAGGGEQFF.

This clonotype came up once. The chain carries TRBV23-1 and TRBJ1-4, with 8 nucleotides matching TRBD1. TRBV23-1 is filed as an ORF, its function uncertain. V shed 6 bases and J 8 bases; nucleotides not matched to a gene: 14. This CDR3 has 16 residues. This CDR3 reads CASRHDRGGCKEKLFF. The CDR3 bases are TGCGCCAGCAGACATGACAGGGGCGGGTGTAAAGAAAAACTGTTTTTT.

V gene TRBV2 combines with J gene TRBJ2-7; 8 bases align to TRBD2. After removal of 7 bases from V and 2 bases from J, the junction contained 10 bases not matched to a gene. The CDR3 has 15 amino acids. Germline assignment: CDR1 SNHLY and CDR2 FYNNEI. CDR3 region: CASTPRGGYPYEQYF. CDR3 bases: TGTGCCAGCACGCCCCGGGGGGGGTACCCCTACGAGCAGTACTTC.

This clonotype has just a few counts. The V and J genes are TRBV9 and TRBJ2-1, with 12 bases fitting TRBD2. The V gene's germline CDR1 is SGDLS and CDR2 YYNGEE. The CDR3 covers 17 residues. V lost 4 bases to trimming and J lost 2 bases; unmatched junction nucleotides: 7. CDR3 in amino acids: CASSIRLAGDPYNEQFF. The DNA of the CDR3 is TGTGCCAGCAGCATACGACTAGCGGGAGACCCCTACAATGAGCAGTTCTTC.

This clonotype has only a few counts. The chain uses TRBV12-3 or TRBV12-4 and TRBJ2-7; no reliable D call. The germline V and J ends were trimmed by 3 bases and 1 base, with 10 bases remaining between them. CDR3 length equals 14 residues. The CDR3 nucleotides are TGTGCCAGCAGTTTCTGGACGGAATCCTACGAGCAGTACTTC. Amino acids: CASSFWTESYEQYF.

This clonotype was counted many times. The chain has TRBV29-1 and TRBJ2-1; TRBD2 agrees at 9 bases. The CDR3 spans 14 residues. Looked up from germline, CDR1 is SQVTM and CDR2 is ANQGSEA. J lost 8 bases, V lost 3 bases, and 8 bases had no gene match. The CDR3 here is CSVEIAGVMDEQFF. The DNA for the CDR3 is TGCAGCGTTGAGATAGCGGGAGTAATGGATGAGCAGTTCTTC.

The sample holds a few counts of this clonotype. This rearrangement joins TRBV12-3 or TRBV12-4 to TRBJ1-1; 8 bases are shared with TRBD1. CDR3 length: 14 amino acids. J was trimmed by 7 bases and V by 3 bases; bases with no gene match: 7. This chain's CDR3 is CASSFWQGAGEAFF. The CDR3 bases are TGTGCCAGCAGTTTTTGGCAGGGGGCCGGTGAAGCTTTCTTT.

The V and J genes are TRBV6-5 and TRBJ2-3; D may be TRBD1 (5 bases). The CDR3 contains 13 residues. Trimming stripped 0 bases from V and 5 bases from J, with 6 bases between. Germline V gene sequence: CDR1 MNHEY, CDR2 SVGAGI. CDR3 sequence: CASSYSRGDTQYF. The CDR3 nucleotides read TGTGCCAGCAGTTACTCAAGGGGAGATACGCAGTATTTT.

V gene TRBV10-3 combines with J gene TRBJ2-7; D possibly corresponds to TRBD1 (5 bases). This CDR3 region has 14 residues. The V end was cut by 0 bases, the J end by 2 bases, with 8 bases between. CDR1 is ENHRY, CDR2 SYGVKD, per germline. DNA for the CDR3: TGTGCCATCAGTGAGTCTGGGGCTACCTACGAGCAGTACTTC. It is translated as CAISESGATYEQYF.

This clonotype was detected a few times. This chain links TRBV7-6 with TRBJ2-3; 8 bases line up with TRBD2. V dropped 4 bases and J dropped 14; count of bases not matched to a gene: 8. The CDR3 is made up of 12 amino acids. Germline V gene lookup returns CDR1 SGHVS and CDR2 FNYEAQ. CDR3 loop: CASSSNPSGRYF. The CDR3 DNA follows: TGTGCCAGCAGCTCTAACCCCAGCGGGAGGTATTTT.

This clonotype has just a few counts. The gene calls are TRBV4-1 and TRBJ2-5; TRBD1 matches 7 bases. Germline lookup yields CDR1 MGHRA and CDR2 YSYEKL. CDR3 length equals 16 residues. V dropped 1 base and J dropped 4; count of bases not matched to a gene: 9. The DNA of the CDR3 is TGCGCCAGCAGCCAAGTGGGACAGACCCTCCTAGAGACCCAGTACTTC. Protein sequence: CASSQVGQTLLETQYF.

V usage is TRBV19 and J usage is TRBJ1-1, with D possibly TRBD1 on 5 matching bases. Trimming pared 5 bases from V and 5 bases from J, leaving 15 bases between. The CDR3 runs 14 residues. Germline V gives CDR1 LNHDA, CDR2 SQIVND (reference sequence). CDR3 amino acids: CASSVGDVITEAFF. The CDR3 DNA follows: TGTGCCAGTAGTGTAGGGGATGTGATTACTGAAGCTTTCTTT. Complete variable domain (other parts from reference TRBV19 and TRBJ1-1): DGGITQSPKYLFRKEGQNVTLSCEQNLNHDAMYWYRQDPGQGLRLIYYSQIVNDFQKGDIAEGYSVSREKKESFPLTVTSAQKNPTAFYLCASSVGDVITEAFFGQGTRLTVV.

This clonotype came up a few times. The chain links TRBV5-1 to TRBJ2-7, with 13 bases identical to TRBD2. Germline CDR1 and CDR2: SGHRS and YFSETQ. V lost 0 bases and J lost 12; bases outside the gene matches: 12. The CDR3 extends over 16 amino acids. The CDR3: CASSLAVGLAGEGRYF. CDR3 nucleotide sequence: TGCGCCAGCAGCTTGGCGGTTGGACTAGCGGGAGAGGGTCGGTACTTC.

The J gene is TRBJ2-1, the V gene TRBV29-1; 11 bases fit TRBD2. The length of the CDR3 is 18 residues. Germline V lookup: CDR1 SQVTM, CDR2 ANQGSEA. Losses at the gene ends were 6 bases for V and 7 bases for J; bases not matched to a gene: 20. This CDR3 reads CSVQGGLLAGDTWNEQFF. CDR3 nucleotides: TGCAGCGTCCAAGGGGGTTTACTAGCGGGAGATACGTGGAATGAGCAGTTCTTC.

The chain couples TRBV7-3 to TRBJ2-2, with 11 positions matching TRBD2. Unmatched junction bases numbered 12, after V lost 5 bases and J lost 4 bases. This CDR3 has 18 amino acids. The V gene's germline CDR1 is SGHTA and CDR2 FQGTGA. CDR3 nucleotides: TGTGCCAGCAGCCCCTTAGCGGGAGGGTCACCGAGCACCGGGGAGCTGTTTTTT. It encodes CASSPLAGGSPSTGELFF. Full variable domain (missing parts from reference TRBV7-3 and TRBJ2-2): GAGVSQTPSNKVTEKGKYVELRCDPISGHTALYWYRQSLGQGPEFLIYFQGTGAADDSGLPNDRFFAVRPEGSVSTLKIQRTERGDSAVYLCASSPLAGGSPSTGELFFGEGSRLTVL.

This clonotype was found a few times. This chain uses TRBV28 with TRBJ1-1; D is unresolved. The CDR3 is 16 residues long. Germline CDR1 and CDR2: MDHEN and SYDVKM. Trimming left V 6 bases short and J 3 bases short, with 20 bases between. The CDR3 DNA is TGTGCCAGCAGCCTACAGCGACGAACAAGATACACTGAAGCTTTCTTT. It is translated as CASSLQRRTRYTEAFF.